These T cell receptor beta chains were read from a single sample in a study of cytomegalovirus exposure and HLA in healthy donors. Data came from immunoSEQ multiplex PCR; TCRdb stores just in-frame clones and leaves some out. There are 30,000 to 45,000 clones in the sample; 75% to 90% occur only once, and more than 9.5% lies in the top ten. The sequenced sample was PBMCs. The receptors were sampled from a woman between 35 and 50 years old in good health and CMV-seropositive. CDR3s include the opening cysteine and the closing phenylalanine or tryptophan. D genes are given only for firm matches. A clone size is listed for some rows: how often the clone was seen (once, few, many), or a class if it is expanded.

V gene: TRBV11-2
clone size: NA
J gene: TRBJ2-7
D gene: NA
CDR3 DNA: TGTGCCAGCAGCTTAATCAACGGCGCGGGGCACGAGCAGTACTTC
CDR3 protein: CASSLINGAGHEQYF

V gene: TRBV5-4
clone size: few
J gene: TRBJ1-1
D gene: NA
CDR3 DNA: TGTGCCAGCAGCTTGGCCGGGGGTGTCGGCACTGAAGCTTTCTTT
CDR3 protein: CASSLAGGVGTEAFF

V gene: TRBV21-1
clone size: once
J gene: TRBJ1-5
D gene: NA
CDR3 DNA: TGTGCCAGCAGCAAAGGGACAGCCCTTCGGGGAGCCCAGCATTTT
CDR3 protein: CASSKGTALRGAQHF

V gene: TRBV18
clone size: NA
J gene: TRBJ1-1
D gene: NA
CDR3 DNA: TGTGCCAGCTCACCCGAGGGCGGAGAAGCTTTCTTT
CDR3 protein: CASSPEGGEAFF

V gene: TRBV2
clone size: NA
J gene: TRBJ2-2
D gene: NA
CDR3 DNA: TGTGCCAGCAGGAGAAACACCGGGGAGCTGTTTTTT
CDR3 protein: CASRRNTGELFF

V gene: TRBV11-2
clone size: NA
J gene: TRBJ2-7
D gene: TRBD1
CDR3 DNA: TGTGCCAGCAGCTCCCGGGACAGTACCTACGAGCAGTACTTC
CDR3 protein: CASSSRDSTYEQYF

V gene: TRBV7-9
clone size: NA
J gene: TRBJ1-4
D gene: TRBD1
CDR3 DNA: TGTGCCAGCAGCGTCACAGGGGGCGGGAATGAAAAACTGTTTTTT
CDR3 protein: CASSVTGGGNEKLFF

V gene: TRBV6-5
clone size: NA
J gene: TRBJ1-6
D gene: TRBD1
CDR3 DNA: TGTGCCAGCAGAGGGACAGGGGGAGAAAATTCACCCCTCCACTTT
CDR3 protein: CASRGTGGENSPLHF

V gene: TRBV27
clone size: NA
J gene: TRBJ1-5
D gene: TRBD1
CDR3 DNA: TGTGCCAGCAGTATTAGCGGACAGGGCGGAAGGACCCAGCATTTT
CDR3 protein: CASSISGQGGRTQHF

V gene: TRBV7-8
clone size: NA
J gene: TRBJ1-1
D gene: NA
CDR3 DNA: TGTGCCAGCAGCTTAGGGGAGTGGAACACTGAAGCTTTCTTT
CDR3 protein: CASSLGEWNTEAFF

V gene: TRBV19
clone size: NA
J gene: TRBJ2-2
D gene: NA
CDR3 DNA: TGTGCCAGTAGTTCGGCGGGTACCTTTTACACCGGGGAGCTGTTTTTT
CDR3 protein: CASSSAGTFYTGELFF